The 9 T cell receptor beta chains listed next were all sequenced from one sample in a study of T cell responses to AZD1222 COVID-19 vaccine. The table came from immunoSEQ multiplex PCR; TCRdb's copy has only in-frame clones and leaves some out. The table lists about 150,000 clones, 85% to 95% of them singletons. Sequenced material: peripheral blood, taken 28 days after the second AZD1222 dose. The receptors come from an adult who received the AZD1222 COVID-19 vaccine.

The chain couples TRBV28 to TRBJ1-5; D remains ambiguous. The CDR3 is 12 amino acids. CDR1 and CDR2 (germline): MDHEN, SYDVKM. Trimming cost V 1 base and J 13 bases, with 11 bases left between them. CDR3 residues: CASSLSLGSQHF. CDR3 sequence (DNA): TGTGCCAGCAGTTTATCCCTCGGGTCGCAGCATTTT.

The rearrangement links TRBV14 to TRBJ1-2; D is uncertain. The length of the CDR3 is 14 residues. Germline V gene sequence: CDR1 SGHDN, CDR2 FVKESK. Trimming stripped 1 base from V and 1 base from J, with 7 bases between. This CDR3 is CASSQVGINYGYTF. Written as DNA, the CDR3 is TGTGCCAGCAGCCAAGTCGGGATTAACTATGGCTACACCTTC.

This sequence joins TRBV5-5 and TRBJ1-2; D is perhaps TRBD1 (6 bases). CDR1 is SGHKS, CDR2 YYEKEE, per germline (reference sequence). The ends were cut back, 5 bases at V and 3 bases at J, with 11 bases in the middle. CDR3 length equals 13 residues. The DNA of the CDR3 is TGTGCCAGCAGAAGGAACAGGGACTATGGCTACACCTTC. It yields the protein CASRRNRDYGYTF.

The chain has TRBV6-5 and TRBJ2-1; tentatively, D is TRBD2 (6 bases). In germline, CDR1 is MNHEY, CDR2 SVGAGI. Trimming took off 4 bases at V and 8 bases at J, with 15 bases between the two ends. There are 14 residues in the CDR3. The CDR3 here is CASSLQRAAYEQFF. The CDR3 bases are TGTGCCAGCAGTTTGCAGCGGGCTGCCTATGAGCAGTTCTTC.

V usage is TRBV2 and J usage is TRBJ1-5; D is unclear. Trimming stripped 3 bases from V and 7 bases from J, with 10 bases between. This CDR3 is 13 amino acids long. Germline loops: CDR1 SNHLY, CDR2 FYNNEI. The CDR3 here is CASSDRGIQPQHF. The CDR3 DNA is TGTGCCAGCAGTGACCGGGGTATCCAGCCCCAGCATTTT.

V and J are TRBV19 and TRBJ1-1; D may be TRBD1 (5 bases). V was shortened by 5 bases and J by 4 bases, with 14 bases between the two germline ends. This CDR3 has 14 amino acids. Germline lookup yields CDR1 LNHDA and CDR2 SQIVND (reference sequence). In DNA form, the CDR3 reads TGTGCCAGTAGTCCCAGGGTTCTGAGCACTGAAGCTTTCTTT. Its protein product is CASSPRVLSTEAFF.

The count of this clone is one. V is TRBV7-9 and J is TRBJ2-5; 7 bases agree with TRBD1. Germline values: CDR1 SEHNR, CDR2 FQNEAQ (reference sequence). CDR3 length: 13 amino acids. Germline trimming cut 4 bases from V and 4 bases from J; bases unmatched to any gene: 3. The CDR3 nucleotides read TGTGCCAGCAGCTATCACAGGGGAGAGACCCAGTACTTC. The encoded protein is CASSYHRGETQYF.

This clone was recorded only once. The V gene is TRBV9, the J gene TRBJ1-2; 7 nucleotides line up with TRBD1. Germline values: CDR1 SGDLS, CDR2 YYNGEE. After removal of 4 bases from V and 4 bases from J, the junction contained 10 bases not matched to a gene. This CDR3 spans 15 amino acids. DNA for the CDR3: TGTGCCAGCAGCCCCGCACAGGGGAGATCCTATGGCTACACCTTC. Its translation is CASSPAQGRSYGYTF.

This clone appeared a few times. The chain uses TRBV6-2 or TRBV6-3 and TRBJ1-5, with no clear D. V was pared by 0 bases and J by 4 bases, with 7 bases between. The CDR3 has 14 residues. In germline, CDR1 is MNHEY, CDR2 SVGEGT. This chain's CDR3 is CASSYSEWNQPQHF. The CDR3 DNA reads TGTGCCAGCAGTTACTCGGAGTGGAATCAGCCCCAGCATTTT.